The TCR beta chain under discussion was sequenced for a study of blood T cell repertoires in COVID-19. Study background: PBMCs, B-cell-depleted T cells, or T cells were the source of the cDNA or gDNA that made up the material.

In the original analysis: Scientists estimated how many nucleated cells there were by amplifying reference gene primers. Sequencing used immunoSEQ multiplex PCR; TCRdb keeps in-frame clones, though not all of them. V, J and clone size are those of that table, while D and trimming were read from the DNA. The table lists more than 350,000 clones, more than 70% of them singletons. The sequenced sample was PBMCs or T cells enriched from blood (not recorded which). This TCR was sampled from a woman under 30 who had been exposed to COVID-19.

The CDR3 DNA follows: TGTGCCAGCAGCACCCGTGCAGGGGCGAACACCGGGGAGCTGTTTTTT. It is translated as CASSTRAGANTGELFF. The rearrangement uses TRBV7-6 and TRBJ2-2, with a weak D call TRBD1 (6 bases). Germline loops: CDR1 SGHVS, CDR2 FNYEAQ. The CDR3 spans 16 residues. V lost 5 bases, J lost 0 bases, and 13 bases lay in between.